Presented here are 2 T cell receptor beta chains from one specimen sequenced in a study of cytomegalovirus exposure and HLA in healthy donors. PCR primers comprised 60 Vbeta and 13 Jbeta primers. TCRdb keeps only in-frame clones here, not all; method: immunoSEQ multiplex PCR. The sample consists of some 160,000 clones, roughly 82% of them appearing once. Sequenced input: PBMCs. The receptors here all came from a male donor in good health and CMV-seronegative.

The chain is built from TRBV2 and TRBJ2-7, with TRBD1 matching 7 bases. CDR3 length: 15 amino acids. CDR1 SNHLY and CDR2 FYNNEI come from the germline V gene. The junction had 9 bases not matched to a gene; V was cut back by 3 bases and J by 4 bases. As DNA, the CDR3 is TGTGCCAGCAGTGAGGCAGGGGGTATTGGGTACGAGCAGTACTTC. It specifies CASSEAGGIGYEQYF.

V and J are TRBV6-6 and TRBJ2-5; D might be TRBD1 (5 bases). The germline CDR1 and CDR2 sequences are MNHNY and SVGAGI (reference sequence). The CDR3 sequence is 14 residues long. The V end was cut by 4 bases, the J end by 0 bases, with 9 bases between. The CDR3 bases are TGTGCCAGCAGTTGGAGACAGAACCAAGAGACCCAGTACTTC. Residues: CASSWRQNQETQYF.